This record concerns one T cell receptor beta chain sequence. Original processing methods: For nucleated cells, counts were estimated from reference gene primer amplification. The table came from immunoSEQ multiplex PCR; TCRdb's copy has only in-frame clones and leaves some out. V and J calls and clone size follow that table, whereas D and trimming were derived from the DNA. This table has around 100,000 clones, 87% appearing once. The sample originates from a study of blood T cell repertoires in COVID-19. About the study: Researchers got acute and convalescent COVID-19 samples from the United States, Italy and Spain. The analysed material was cDNA or gDNA that came from T cells, B-cell-depleted T cells, or PBMCs.

The CDR3 has 18 amino acids. With 4 bases clipped from V and 1 base from J, the junction kept 13 bases outside the gene matches. Per the germline V gene, CDR1 is LNHDA and CDR2 is SQIVND (reference sequence). Sequenced input: peripheral blood. The genes are TRBV19 and TRBJ1-5; 7 nucleotides agree with TRBD1. This clonotype was obtained from a human donor in a cohort sampled during active COVID-19. The CDR3 DNA follows: TGTGCCAGTAGTAAACGGGACAGCCGGGCGTTGAGCAATCAGCCCCAGCATTTT. This sequence encodes CASSKRDSRALSNQPQHF.